One and the same sample provided the 24 T cell receptor beta chains below, sequenced in a study of human T cells and chemical hapten exposure (dated by TCRdb to the early 2020s). Libraries were built with RACE. Sequencing took place on a NextSeq 500. TCRdb reprocessing: public reads trimmed at Q25 with fastp, clones called with MiXCR, in-frame beta chains kept. Identical CDR3 protein sequences are pooled into one entry, listed with their most common genes and DNA. In all, the sample holds 56,000 or so distinct CDR3 sequences, and more than 9% of those were seen once. The ten top clones hold 9.5% to 10% of the sample. The time point label, as the study defines it: pre-sensitization, week 0. The treatment or condition label for this specimen denotes: therapeutic diphenylcyclopropenone sensitization with weekly scalp DPC. Total RNA was extracted from unfractionated whole blood that had been collected in Tempus Blood RNA tubes.

This specimen consisted of whole blood, obtained in connection with sensitization to the hapten diphenylcyclopropenone (DPC). These receptors all come from a woman in her twenties or thirties with alopecia areata. Some clones in this sample may be carry-over from other donors' samples.

This clonotype has a handful of counts. The gene calls are TRBV6-2 or TRBV6-3 and TRBJ2-3, with 7 bases identical to TRBD2. V dropped 5 bases and J dropped 5; count of bases not matched to a gene: 13. Per the germline V gene, CDR1 is MNHEY and CDR2 is SVGEGT. The CDR3 extends over 16 amino acids. The CDR3 DNA reads as TGTGCCAGCAGTCTACCTCCGGGATCGGGAGGAGATACGCAGTATTTT. It translates to CASSLPPGSGGDTQYF.

There are many counts of this clonotype. The CDR3 nucleotides read TGTGCCAGCAAGGGACTACTTAGAGAGAGGGGGACCCCCGGGGAGCTGTTTTTT. Encoded protein: CASKGLLRERGTPGELFF. This rearrangement joins TRBV12-3 or TRBV12-4 to TRBJ2-2, with D maybe TRBD2 (7 bases). Trimming took 7 bases from V and 6 from J, leaving 27 bases between them. The CDR3 is 18 residues long.

The sample holds a few counts of this clonotype. The V call is TRBV6-5, the J call TRBJ2-7; 7 nucleotides line up with TRBD2. The CDR3 has 16 amino acids. V lost 0 bases to trimming and J lost 7 bases; unmatched junction nucleotides: 12. CDR1 MNHEY and CDR2 SVGAGI come from the germline V gene. The CDR3 DNA sequence: TGTGCCAGCAGTTACTCGATAGGGACTACGTGGGTAGAGCAGTACTTC. Its protein is CASSYSIGTTWVEQYF.

The J gene is TRBJ2-2, the V gene TRBV15; possible D gene TRBD1, 5 bases. This CDR3 comprises 13 residues. Deletions cut 0 bases from V and 7 bases from J, with 6 bases between. In germline, CDR1 is LNHNV, CDR2 YYDKDF (reference sequence). CDR3 bases: TGTGCCACCAGCAGAGATCAGGGCGGGGAGCTGTTTTTT. Protein: CATSRDQGGELFF.

This chain uses TRBV5-4 with TRBJ2-3; 10 bases fit TRBD2. Germline lookup yields CDR1 SGHNT and CDR2 YYREEE (reference sequence). The junction had 2 bases not matched to a gene; V was cut back by 4 bases and J by 3 bases. This CDR3 region has 14 residues. This chain's CDR3 is CASSQLAGTDTQYF. The CDR3 DNA sequence: TGTGCCAGCAGCCAACTAGCGGGGACAGATACGCAGTATTTT.

This clonotype appeared many times. This chain uses TRBV29-1 with TRBJ1-1; TRBD1 matches at 7 bases. This CDR3 comprises 14 residues. The germline V gene has CDR1 SQVTM and CDR2 ANQGSEA. Trimming took 6 bases from V and 5 from J; bases not matched to a gene: 12. The DNA for the CDR3 is TGCAGCGTCACAGGGGCAGGGGCGATGACTGAAGCTTTCTTT. Amino acid sequence: CSVTGAGAMTEAFF.

The table lists this clonotype with many counts. CDR3 amino acids: CASSLASAASETQYF. CDR3 nucleotides: TGCGCCAGCAGCTTGGCGTCTGCCGCGTCGGAGACCCAGTACTTC. The chain has TRBV5-1 and TRBJ2-5; D gene uncertain. Germline V gene lookup returns CDR1 SGHRS and CDR2 YFSETQ. V lost 0 bases and J lost 5, with 14 bases in between. The CDR3 is 15 amino acids.

This chain links TRBV7-3 with TRBJ2-1, with 12 positions matching TRBD2. The CDR3 contains 14 residues. Germline trimming cut 5 bases from V and 10 bases from J; bases unmatched to any gene: 6. CDR1 is SGHTA and CDR2 is FQGTGA in the germline V gene. CDR3 bases: TGTGCCAGCAGCCCTAGCGGGGGGGCTACCGAGCAGTTCTTC. Amino acid sequence: CASSPSGGATEQFF.

This chain connects TRBV12-3 or TRBV12-4 to TRBJ2-3; 10 bases match TRBD1. The CDR3 is 15 residues long. V gave up 2 bases and J gave up 4 bases; unmatched junction bases: 3. The CDR3 DNA reads TGTGCCAGCAGTTTAAGGACAGGGGGGTCAGATACGCAGTATTTT. Translated: CASSLRTGGSDTQYF.

This chain joins TRBV11-2 and TRBJ2-3, with TRBD2 identical over 8 bases. Germline CDR1 and CDR2: SGHAT and FQNNGV. J lost 6 bases, V lost 6 bases, and 2 bases had no gene match. The CDR3 extends over 12 amino acids. The DNA for the CDR3 is TGTGCCAGCAGGCGGGGGGCCGATACGCAGTATTTT. Amino acids: CASRRGADTQYF.

This chain connects TRBV29-1 to TRBJ1-3, with D uncertain. Germline V gene sequence: CDR1 SQVTM, CDR2 ANQGSEA. The CDR3 sequence is 13 residues long. The ends were cut back, 4 bases at V and 0 bases at J, with 7 bases in the middle. The CDR3 spells CSVVPRSGNTIYF. The CDR3, as DNA: TGCAGCGTTGTCCCCCGCTCTGGAAACACCATATATTTT.

The chain links TRBV28 to TRBJ2-7; D uncertain. Germline V gives CDR1 MDHEN, CDR2 SYDVKM. The V end lost 1 base, the J end lost 4 bases, and 11 bases lay between the germline ends. The CDR3 covers 14 residues. The CDR3 DNA sequence: TGTGCCAGCAGTTTATCCCGCGAGTCATACGAGCAGTACTTC. Translation: CASSLSRESYEQYF.

The chain combines TRBV6-1 with TRBJ2-7; 9 bases line up with TRBD1. The CDR3 is 15 amino acids. CDR1 and CDR2 (germline): MNHNS, SASEGT. Trimming removed 5 bases from V and 1 base from J; junction bases left unmatched: 6. In DNA form, the CDR3 reads TGTGCCAGCAGTCCGCGTGACAGGGGGTCCTACGAGCAGTACTTC. As protein: CASSPRDRGSYEQYF.

This clonotype turned up a few times. The V call is TRBV4-3, the J call TRBJ1-1; D is uncertain. This CDR3 region has 12 residues. Germline V CDR1 and CDR2: LGHNA, YSLEER. Trimming stripped 5 bases from V and 7 bases from J, with 11 bases between. CDR3 nucleotides: TGCGCCAGCAGCAGACCTGGTCTTGAAGCTTTCTTT. Protein sequence: CASSRPGLEAFF.

This clonotype was counted between two and nine times. The CDR3 DNA is TGTGCCAGCAGTTACGGGGTCGGTAGGAGCTCCTACGAGCAGTACTTC. Encoded protein: CASSYGVGRSSYEQYF. This chain joins TRBV6-6 and TRBJ2-7; D remains ambiguous. CDR1 is MNHNY, CDR2 SVGAGI, per germline (reference sequence). Trimming cost V 2 bases and J 0 bases, with 14 bases left between them. CDR3 length: 16 amino acids.

This clonotype was observed at least ten times. This chain links TRBV18 with TRBJ2-7, with TRBD1 matching 10 bases. J gave up 6 bases and V 6 bases, and 14 bases lay outside the gene matches. This CDR3 comprises 16 residues. Germline CDR1 is KGHSH and CDR2 is LQKENI. CDR3 protein: CASSLDQGQGMAEQYF. The CDR3 DNA is TGTGCCAGCTCCCTGGACCAGGGACAGGGGATGGCCGAGCAGTACTTC.

V is TRBV6-2 or TRBV6-3 and J is TRBJ2-1; 11 bases are shared with TRBD2. The V and J ends lost 6 bases and 4 bases, in that order; junction bases with no gene match: 5. The germline CDR1 and CDR2 sequences are MNHEY and SVGEGT. The CDR3 runs to 15 residues. CDR3 residues: CASRTSGGVYNEQFF. The DNA of the CDR3 is TGTGCCAGCAGAACTAGCGGGGGAGTTTACAATGAGCAGTTCTTC.

This clonotype has a count of ten or more. The chain uses TRBV2 and TRBJ1-6; a weak D match, TRBD1 (6 bases). There are 19 residues in the CDR3. In germline, CDR1 is SNHLY, CDR2 FYNNEI. The V and J ends lost 4 bases and 6 bases respectively, with 25 bases between them. This CDR3 reads CASSGTGSDVVVTNSPLHF. CDR3 in DNA: TGTGCCAGCAGTGGTACAGGGTCAGACGTCGTGGTGACTAATTCACCCCTCCACTTT.

This clonotype has a handful of counts. This chain uses TRBV7-2 with TRBJ2-1; a possible D gene is TRBD1 (7 bases). Trimming stripped 3 bases from V and 7 bases from J, with 13 bases between. CDR1 is SGHTA and CDR2 is FQGNSA in the germline V gene. The CDR3 covers 14 residues. The CDR3 loop reads CASSFRGALNEQFF. DNA for the CDR3: TGTGCCAGCAGCTTCAGGGGGGCTCTGAATGAGCAGTTCTTC. Supplemented by reference TRBV7-2 and TRBJ2-1, the full variable domain reads GAGVSQSPSNKVTEKGKDVELRCDPISGHTALYWYRQSLGQGLEFLIYFQGNSAPDKSGLPSDRFSAERTGGSVSTLTIQRTQQEDSAVYLCASSFRGALNEQFFGPGTRLTVL.

This clonotype turned up a few times. V and J are TRBV28 and TRBJ1-2; 7 bases map to TRBD1. This CDR3 has 12 residues. From germline, CDR1 is MDHEN and CDR2 SYDVKM. Unmatched junction bases numbered 3, after V lost 7 bases and J lost 4 bases. CDR3 sequence (DNA): TGTGCCAGCAAGACAGGGAGCTATGGCTACACCTTC. Its translation is CASKTGSYGYTF.

This clonotype was seen many times. This sequence joins TRBV12-3 or TRBV12-4 and TRBJ2-7; tentatively, D is TRBD1 (5 bases). This CDR3 spans 15 amino acids. Between the trimmed V and J ends, which lost 4 bases and 1 base, there was a span of 14 bases. This chain's CDR3 is CASSSTGHGSYEQYF. The CDR3 bases are TGTGCCAGCAGTTCAACAGGCCATGGGTCCTACGAGCAGTACTTC.

A few counts support this clonotype. The chain combines TRBV10-3 with TRBJ1-4; D is uncertain. Germline-derived CDR1 and CDR2 are ENHRY and SYGVKD. The CDR3 extends over 14 amino acids. V was cut by 4 bases and J by 5 bases, with 11 bases left in between. The CDR3: CAISGQAGNEKLFF. The DNA for the CDR3 is TGTGCCATCAGTGGTCAGGCAGGAAATGAAAAACTGTTTTTT.

The table lists this clonotype with a few counts. J is TRBJ1-1 and V is TRBV5-1; no firm D call. V gave up 4 bases and J gave up 0 bases, with 7 bases separating them. Per the germline V gene, CDR1 is SGHRS and CDR2 is YFSETQ. This CDR3 is built from 13 residues. The CDR3 spells CASSPSLNTEAFF. The CDR3 DNA follows: TGCGCCAGCAGCCCTTCTTTGAACACTGAAGCTTTCTTT.

CDR3 bases: TGTGCCATCAGTGATCCCTCGGGGTACCAAGAGACCCAGTACTTC. The encoded protein is CAISDPSGYQETQYF. V gene TRBV10-3 combines with J gene TRBJ2-5; a possible D gene is TRBD2 (5 bases). The CDR3 covers 15 residues. Germline assignment: CDR1 ENHRY and CDR2 SYGVKD. Trimming took off 3 bases at V and 0 bases at J, with 11 bases between the two ends.